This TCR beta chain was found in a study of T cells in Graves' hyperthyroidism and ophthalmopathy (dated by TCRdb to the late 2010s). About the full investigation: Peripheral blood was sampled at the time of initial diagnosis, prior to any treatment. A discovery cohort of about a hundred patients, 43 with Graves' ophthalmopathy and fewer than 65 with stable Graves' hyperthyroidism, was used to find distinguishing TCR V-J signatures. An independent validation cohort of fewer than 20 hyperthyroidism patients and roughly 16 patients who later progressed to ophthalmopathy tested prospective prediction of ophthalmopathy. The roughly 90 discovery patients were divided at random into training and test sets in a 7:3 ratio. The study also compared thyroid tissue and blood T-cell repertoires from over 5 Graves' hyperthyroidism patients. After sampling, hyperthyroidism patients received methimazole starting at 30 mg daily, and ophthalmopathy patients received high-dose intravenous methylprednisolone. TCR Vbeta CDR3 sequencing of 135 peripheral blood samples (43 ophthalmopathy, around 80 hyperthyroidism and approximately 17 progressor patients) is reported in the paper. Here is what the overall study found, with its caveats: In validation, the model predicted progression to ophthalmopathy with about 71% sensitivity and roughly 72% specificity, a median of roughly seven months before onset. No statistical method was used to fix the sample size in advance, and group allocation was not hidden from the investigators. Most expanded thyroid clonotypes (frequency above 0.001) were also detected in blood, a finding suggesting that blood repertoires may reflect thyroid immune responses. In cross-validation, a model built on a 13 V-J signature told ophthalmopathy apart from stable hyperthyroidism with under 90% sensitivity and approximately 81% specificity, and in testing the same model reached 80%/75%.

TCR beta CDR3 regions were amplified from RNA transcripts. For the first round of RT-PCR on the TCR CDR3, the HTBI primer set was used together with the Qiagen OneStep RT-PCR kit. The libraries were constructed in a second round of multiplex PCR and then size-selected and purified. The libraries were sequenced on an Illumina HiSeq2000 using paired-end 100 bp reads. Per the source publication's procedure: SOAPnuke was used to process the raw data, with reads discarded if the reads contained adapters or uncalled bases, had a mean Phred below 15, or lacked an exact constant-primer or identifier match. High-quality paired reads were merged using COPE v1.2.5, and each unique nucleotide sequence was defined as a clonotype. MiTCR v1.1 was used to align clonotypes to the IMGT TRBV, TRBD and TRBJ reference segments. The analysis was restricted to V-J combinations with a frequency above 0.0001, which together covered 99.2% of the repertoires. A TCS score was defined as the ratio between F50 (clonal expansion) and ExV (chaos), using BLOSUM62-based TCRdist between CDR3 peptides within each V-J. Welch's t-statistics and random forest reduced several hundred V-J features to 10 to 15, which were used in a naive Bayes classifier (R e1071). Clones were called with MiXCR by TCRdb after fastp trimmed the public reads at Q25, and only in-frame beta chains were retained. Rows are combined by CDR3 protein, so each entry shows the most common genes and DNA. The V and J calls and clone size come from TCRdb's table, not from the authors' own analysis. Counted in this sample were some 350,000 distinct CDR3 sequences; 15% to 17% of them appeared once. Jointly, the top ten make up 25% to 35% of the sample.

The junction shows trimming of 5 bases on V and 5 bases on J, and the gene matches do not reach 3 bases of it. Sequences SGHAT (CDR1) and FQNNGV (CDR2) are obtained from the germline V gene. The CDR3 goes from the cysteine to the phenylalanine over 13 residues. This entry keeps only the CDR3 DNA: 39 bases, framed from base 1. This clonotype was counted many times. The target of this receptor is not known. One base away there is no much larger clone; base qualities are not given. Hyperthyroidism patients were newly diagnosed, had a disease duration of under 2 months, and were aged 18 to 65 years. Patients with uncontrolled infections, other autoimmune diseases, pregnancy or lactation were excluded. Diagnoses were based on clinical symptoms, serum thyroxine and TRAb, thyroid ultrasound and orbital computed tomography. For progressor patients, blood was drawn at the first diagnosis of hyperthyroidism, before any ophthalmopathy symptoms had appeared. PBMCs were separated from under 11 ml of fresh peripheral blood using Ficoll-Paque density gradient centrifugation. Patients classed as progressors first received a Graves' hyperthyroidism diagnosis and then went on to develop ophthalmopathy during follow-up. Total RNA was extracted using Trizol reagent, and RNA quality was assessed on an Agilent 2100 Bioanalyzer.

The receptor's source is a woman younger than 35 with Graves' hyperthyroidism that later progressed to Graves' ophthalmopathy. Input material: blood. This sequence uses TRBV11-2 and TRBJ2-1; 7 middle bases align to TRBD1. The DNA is TGTGCCAGCAGCGGGGACAGCAACAATGAGCAGTTCTTC. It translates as CASSGDSNNEQFF.